The rows below give T cell receptor beta chains drawn from one sample of a study of breast tumors, draining lymph nodes, adjacent tissues. In TCRdb, the multiplex PCR reads were re-called with MiXCR into one record per CDR3 protein. The table shows some 150,000 distinct CDR3 sequences, with roughly 35% occurring only once. The sequencing sample was made of axillary lymph node tissue. The source of these receptors is a female donor with breast cancer. Some clones in this sample may be carry-over from other donors' samples. Both conserved end residues are part of each CDR3. Fields, in order: V gene, CDR3 protein.

V gene: TRBV12-3/TRBV12-4; CDR3 protein: CASSRNQGKETQYF
V gene: TRBV2; CDR3 protein: CASSTDGNQPQHF
V gene: TRBV7-8; CDR3 protein: CASSPPGGPVEGDTEAFF
V gene: TRBV7-8; CDR3 protein: CASSGRGVPRETQYF
V gene: TRBV29-1; CDR3 protein: CSVQSWGNTEAFF
V gene: TRBV2; CDR3 protein: CASSEKGWRDEQFF
V gene: TRBV5-1; CDR3 protein: CASSLDSNEKLFF
V gene: TRBV28; CDR3 protein: CASRGSGTGYSPLHF
V gene: TRBV11-3; CDR3 protein: CASSSQGPQGCANTGELFF
V gene: TRBV28; CDR3 protein: CASSSQGRGTHNEQFF
V gene: TRBV30; CDR3 protein: CAWSVGQGVTDTQYF
V gene: TRBV4-2; CDR3 protein: CASSQTGEGGADTQYF
V gene: TRBV20-1; CDR3 protein: CSARDLGGLAGSYEQYF
V gene: TRBV28; CDR3 protein: CASLGGTTHSPLHF
V gene: TRBV30; CDR3 protein: CAWSPWGTSNQPQHF
V gene: TRBV20-1; CDR3 protein: CSARSESGWYQETQYF
V gene: TRBV4-2; CDR3 protein: CASSQEGGASTDTQYF
V gene: TRBV7-3; CDR3 protein: CASSLQGAREQYF
V gene: TRBV20-1; CDR3 protein: CSATGPAQVEGRVEKLFF
V gene: TRBV11-2; CDR3 protein: CASSLGARYEQYF
V gene: TRBV29-1; CDR3 protein: CSDPGTGGSGNTIYF
V gene: TRBV15; CDR3 protein: CATSVRTGTGYTF
V gene: TRBV7-8; CDR3 protein: CASSALLAGVTDTQYF
V gene: TRBV15; CDR3 protein: CATSRGTGDTGELFF
V gene: TRBV2; CDR3 protein: CASGDRVAYNSPLHF
V gene: TRBV11-3; CDR3 protein: CASSFAGGIGEQFF
V gene: TRBV18; CDR3 protein: CASSLTSGTDTQYF
V gene: TRBV4-1; CDR3 protein: CASSQDAGGANYGYTF
V gene: TRBV6-1; CDR3 protein: CASSGWSGSTEQFF
V gene: TRBV7-9; CDR3 protein: CASSTSRETQYF
V gene: TRBV5-8; CDR3 protein: CASSPLRRGVTGELFF
V gene: TRBV30; CDR3 protein: CAWSPPGGVSDTQYF
V gene: TRBV9; CDR3 protein: CASSALQETSNSPLHF
V gene: TRBV20-1; CDR3 protein: CSANVGGEQFF
V gene: TRBV2; CDR3 protein: CASTRGDRENTGELFF
V gene: TRBV20-1; CDR3 protein: CSARDRRNNEQFF
V gene: TRBV5-6; CDR3 protein: CASSLVRTTDTQYF
V gene: TRBV10-2; CDR3 protein: CASRLGEQYF
V gene: TRBV15; CDR3 protein: CATSRDQAGAVEQFF
V gene: TRBV27; CDR3 protein: CASSLSLEKQFF
V gene: TRBV6-6; CDR3 protein: CASRLAGIAKNVQYF
V gene: TRBV10-3; CDR3 protein: CAIRYTSEPTDTQYF
V gene: TRBV7-9; CDR3 protein: CASSLGQRGNNEQFF
V gene: TRBV5-1; CDR3 protein: CASSLVSGDEQYF
V gene: TRBV11-2; CDR3 protein: CASSLSRGLAAGELFF
V gene: TRBV20-1; CDR3 protein: CSARGRAGGTYGQYF
V gene: TRBV7-8; CDR3 protein: CASSFYICSAFKPGTGNSPLHF
V gene: TRBV4-1; CDR3 protein: CASSQTNLDSTSTDTQYF
V gene: TRBV11-2; CDR3 protein: CASNTAGISYEQYF
V gene: TRBV11-2; CDR3 protein: CASSFGLNTIYF
V gene: TRBV2; CDR3 protein: CASSGEDRAGYGYTF
V gene: TRBV28; CDR3 protein: CASSLVGSNQPQHF
V gene: TRBV6-5; CDR3 protein: CATRPAGGGTQYF
V gene: TRBV12-3/TRBV12-4; CDR3 protein: CASRPAGVGHEQYF
V gene: TRBV14; CDR3 protein: CASSRITMWDTQYF
V gene: TRBV10-2; CDR3 protein: CASSGGGTASGNQPQHF
V gene: TRBV10-1; CDR3 protein: CASSSGHDIGNTIYF
V gene: TRBV10-2; CDR3 protein: CASSESGQGYEQYF
V gene: TRBV6-6; CDR3 protein: CASFPPGHVREGYTF